The next 21 T cell receptor beta chains were all read from a single sample in a study of PD-1 blockade in mismatch repair-deficient tumors. The assay was immunoSEQ multiplex PCR, and TCRdb's table has in-frame clones only and misses some. This table holds about 16,000 clones, roughly 84% found once. The sequencing used PBMCs, collected before pembrolizumab treatment. These receptors were taken from an adult with mismatch repair-deficient cancer.

The chain recombines TRBV4-3 with TRBJ2-2; D might be TRBD1 (6 bases). Deletions cut 4 bases from V and 9 bases from J, with 15 bases between. Germline assignment: CDR1 LGHNA and CDR2 YSLEER. The CDR3 contains 14 residues. The CDR3: CASSPGHPGRELFF. CDR3 DNA: TGCGCCAGCAGCCCGGGACACCCGGGTAGGGAGCTGTTTTTT.

J is TRBJ1-2 and V is TRBV5-1, with D perhaps matching TRBD1 (6 bases). V lost 1 base and J lost 3, with 16 bases in between. CDR1 and CDR2 from the germline V gene are SGHRS and YFSETQ. The CDR3 length is 16 residues. Here the CDR3 reads CASSLSRGARDYGYTF. As DNA, the CDR3 is TGCGCCAGCAGCTTGTCTCGGGGGGCGCGGGACTATGGCTACACCTTC.

The rearrangement uses TRBV28 and TRBJ2-7, with D possibly being TRBD2 (6 bases). The V gene's germline CDR1 is MDHEN and CDR2 SYDVKM. The V end was cut by 5 bases, the J end by 3 bases, with 14 bases between. CDR3 size: 14 residues. CDR3 residues: CASSPWRGGYEQYF. The CDR3 bases are TGTGCCAGCAGTCCCTGGAGGGGCGGCTACGAGCAGTACTTC.

This clone was recorded a few times. The genes are TRBV4-3 and TRBJ2-1, with TRBD2 matching 7 bases. This CDR3 is built from 14 residues. CDR1 and CDR2 (germline): LGHNA, YSLEER. V lost 1 base, J lost 5 bases, and 2 bases stayed unmatched. CDR3 residues: CASSQVLANNEQFF. CDR3 in DNA: TGCGCCAGCAGCCAAGTACTAGCGAACAATGAGCAGTTCTTC.

The chain has TRBV28 and TRBJ2-1; 11 bases map to TRBD2. Germline V gives CDR1 MDHEN, CDR2 SYDVKM. V lost 4 bases to trimming and J lost 10 bases; unmatched junction nucleotides: 12. CDR3 length: 16 residues. The CDR3: CASSSRLTSGKGEQFF. The CDR3 nucleotides are TGTGCCAGCAGTTCGCGCCTGACTAGCGGGAAGGGCGAGCAGTTCTTC.

The chain has TRBV6-1 and TRBJ2-4, with D possibly being TRBD1 (6 bases). There are 15 residues in the CDR3. CDR1 and CDR2 from the germline V gene are MNHNS and SASEGT. Trimming pared 6 bases from V and 3 bases from J, leaving 15 bases between. The CDR3 sequence is CASSVGGRGKNIQYF. The CDR3 DNA is TGTGCCAGCAGCGTAGGGGGAAGAGGCAAAAACATTCAGTACTTC.

This clone appeared a few times. The rearrangement joins TRBV2 to TRBJ2-1; 10 nucleotides line up with TRBD1. The CDR3 is made up of 17 amino acids. V shed 6 bases, J shed 8 bases, and the junction held 16 bases outside the gene matches. Germline-derived CDR1 and CDR2 are SNHLY and FYNNEI. The CDR3 reads CASRIDPKGQGYDEQFF. For the CDR3, the DNA is TGTGCCAGCAGAATCGACCCGAAGGGACAGGGGTATGATGAGCAGTTCTTC.

The chain uses TRBV19 and TRBJ1-1; 8 bases map to TRBD1. From germline, CDR1 is LNHDA and CDR2 SQIVND (reference sequence). CDR3 length: 16 amino acids. V dropped 2 bases and J dropped 1; count of bases not matched to a gene: 6. CDR3 nucleotides: TGTGCCAGTAGTATACTCGTTGGACAGGGGAACACTGAAGCTTTCTTT. It yields the protein CASSILVGQGNTEAFF.

The J gene is TRBJ2-6, the V gene TRBV18; D not resolved. Germline-derived CDR1 and CDR2 are KGHSH and LQKENI. The CDR3 runs to 15 residues. Trimming stripped 5 bases from V and 0 bases from J, with 8 bases between. In DNA, the CDR3 is TGTGCCAGCTCAGAACAGAGCTCTGGGGCCAACGTCCTGACTTTC. Translating it yields CASSEQSSGANVLTF.

This clone has more than one count but fewer than ten. The CDR3 loop is CASSQDGFSGANVLTF. In nucleotides, the CDR3 is TGCGCCAGCAGCCAAGATGGCTTCTCTGGGGCCAACGTCCTGACTTTC. This chain joins TRBV4-3 and TRBJ2-6; no reliable D call. Germline CDR1 is LGHNA and CDR2 is YSLEER. CDR3 length equals 16 residues. V lost 0 bases to trimming and J lost 0 bases, with 6 bases between them.

The chain couples TRBV9 to TRBJ2-3, with a weak D call TRBD2 (6 bases). Germline CDR1 reads SGDLS; CDR2 reads YYNGEE. Trimming cost V 3 bases and J 0 bases, with 14 bases left between them. This CDR3 contains 16 residues. The CDR3 here is CASSAISGTSTDTQYF. CDR3 nucleotides: TGTGCCAGCAGCGCGATTAGCGGTACTAGCACAGATACGCAGTATTTT.

The chain employs TRBV4-1 and TRBJ2-1; 12 nucleotides align to TRBD2. Germline lookup yields CDR1 MGHRA and CDR2 YSYEKL. There are 15 residues in the CDR3. V lost 1 base and J lost 7; bases outside the gene matches: 2. The CDR3 nucleotides are TGCGCCAGCAGCCAAGCCGGGACTAGCGGGAATGAGCAGTTCTTC. Protein: CASSQAGTSGNEQFF.

V is TRBV4-2 and J is TRBJ2-7, with 7 bases fitting TRBD2. The germline V gene encodes CDR1 LGHNA and CDR2 YNFKEQ. J lost 6 bases, V lost 0 bases, and 11 bases had no gene match. The CDR3 is 16 amino acids. In DNA form, the CDR3 reads TGTGCCAGCAGCCAAGATCTGGCTAGCGGAAGTTCCGAGCAGTACTTC. It encodes CASSQDLASGSSEQYF.

Notes on this clone: The junction departs from germline at one end; a sequencing error may be responsible. The J gene is TRBJ1-2, the V gene TRBV30; D might be TRBD1 (6 bases). The germline V gene has CDR1 GTSNPN and CDR2 SVGIG (reference sequence). The CDR3 is made up of 12 amino acids. In nucleotides, the CDR3 is TGTGCCTGGAGTCACAGGGACTATGACTACACCTTC. This sequence encodes CAWSHRDYDYTF.

As DNA, the CDR3 is TGTGCCACCAGCAGAGATCCTGGGCAGGTCGATGAGCAGTTCTTC. Its translation is CATSRDPGQVDEQFF. The chain employs TRBV15 and TRBJ2-1, with D unresolved. V was pared by 0 bases and J by 8 bases, with 14 bases between. Germline V gene sequence: CDR1 LNHNV, CDR2 YYDKDF (reference sequence). This CDR3 spans 15 amino acids.

V gene TRBV2 combines with J gene TRBJ2-7; D is unclear. Germline V CDR1 and CDR2: SNHLY, FYNNEI. V was shortened by 4 bases and J by 4 bases, with 5 bases between the two germline ends. CDR3 length: 11 amino acids. The CDR3 DNA sequence: TGTGCCAGCAGTGGAAGATACGAGCAGTACTTC. It encodes CASSGRYEQYF.

The V call is TRBV5-4, the J call TRBJ1-1, with D unclear. V lost 4 bases and J 7 bases, leaving 11 bases between the germline ends. Germline V gives CDR1 SGHNT, CDR2 YYREEE (reference sequence). The CDR3 length is 12 residues. DNA for the CDR3: TGTGCCAGCAGCATAGCAGGATTTGAAGCTTTCTTT. This encodes CASSIAGFEAFF.

The chain carries TRBV7-9 and TRBJ2-5; D not resolved. CDR1 and CDR2 from the germline V gene are SEHNR and FQNEAQ (reference sequence). The length of the CDR3 is 12 residues. Trimming cost V 5 bases and J 5 bases, with 9 bases left between them. As DNA, the CDR3 is TGTGCCAGCAGCCCGAGCTGGGAGACCCAGTACTTC. Its translation: CASSPSWETQYF. Based on the CDR3 plus reference TRBV7-9 and TRBJ2-5, the full variable domain is DTGVSQNPRHKITKRGQNVTFRCDPISEHNRLYWYRQTLGQGPEFLTYFQNEAQLEKSRLLSDRFSAERPKGSFSTLEIQRTEQGDSAMYLCASSPSWETQYFGPGTRLLVL.

This clone was seen a few times. The chain carries TRBV4-3 and TRBJ2-1; TRBD2 matches at 8 bases. CDR1 LGHNA and CDR2 YSLEER come from the germline V gene. With V trimmed by 5 bases and J by 8 bases, 8 bases remained unmatched. There are 14 residues in the CDR3. CDR3 DNA sequence: TGCGCCAGCAGCGTCGGGCGGGAGGCCGATGAGCAGTTCTTC. This sequence encodes CASSVGREADEQFF.

J is TRBJ1-5 and V is TRBV6-6, with D tentatively TRBD1 (5 bases). With 8 bases removed from V and 3 bases from J, the gap between germline ends came to 11 bases. This CDR3 has 13 residues. The germline V gene has CDR1 MNHNY and CDR2 SVGAGI (reference sequence). CDR3 sequence reads: CASGGEVNQPQHF. The DNA for the CDR3 is TGTGCCAGCGGAGGGGAAGTCAATCAGCCCCAGCATTTT.

This clone occurred a few times. The chain has TRBV9 and TRBJ1-5, with a weak D call TRBD1 (6 bases). The CDR3 extends over 14 amino acids. Germline assignment: CDR1 SGDLS and CDR2 YYNGEE. With 1 base removed from V and 2 bases from J, the gap between germline ends came to 7 bases. CDR3 sequence (DNA): TGTGCCAGCAGCGTATCAGGGGGCAATCAGCCCCAGCATTTT. Translated, it gives CASSVSGGNQPQHF.